A selection of T cell receptor beta chains follows, all from one sample in a study of blood T cell repertoires in COVID-19. TCRdb's table, derived via immunoSEQ multiplex PCR, lists solely in-frame clones and lacks some. The table has roughly 120,000 clones, about 85% seen once. Sequenced sample: peripheral blood. These receptor sequences come from a human donor in a cohort sampled during active COVID-19. Each CDR3 is given with its conserved first and last residue. The D gene is left open where the match is weak. A clone size is listed for some rows: how often the clone was seen (once, few, many), or a class if it is expanded.

clone size,J gene,D gene,V gene,CDR3 protein,CDR3 DNA
.,TRBJ1-6,.,TRBV5-4,CASSLAGDRSPLHF,TGTGCCAGCAGCTTGGCCGGGGATCGGTCACCCCTCCACTTT
.,TRBJ2-5,TRBD2,TRBV6-5,CASRGLAGAKETQYF,TGTGCCAGCAGAGGACTAGCGGGAGCGAAAGAGACCCAGTACTTC
.,TRBJ1-2,TRBD1,TRBV19,CASSRDSYGYTF,TGTGCCAGTAGTAGGGACAGCTATGGCTACACCTTC
.,TRBJ1-2,.,TRBV28,CASSLYSGSYGYTF,TGTGCCAGCAGTTTATATTCAGGGTCATATGGCTACACCTTC
.,TRBJ2-7,TRBD2,TRBV19,CATSRGGSSYEQYF,TGTGCCACTAGCCGCGGGGGGAGCTCCTACGAGCAGTACTTC
.,TRBJ2-3,TRBD2,TRBV6-5,CASSPPGRTDTQYF,TGTGCCAGCAGCCCCCCCGGGAGGACAGATACGCAGTATTTT
once,TRBJ2-3,TRBD2,TRBV27,CASRFGLAGTVDTQYF,TGTGCCAGCAGATTCGGACTAGCAGGGACGGTAGATACGCAGTATTTT
.,TRBJ1-2,.,TRBV9,CASSVTDNYGYTF,TGTGCCAGCAGCGTGACAGATAACTATGGCTACACCTTC
.,TRBJ1-2,TRBD1,TRBV7-9,CASSLGTGGIYGYTF,TGTGCCAGCAGCTTAGGGACAGGGGGTATCTATGGCTACACCTTC
.,TRBJ2-2,TRBD2,TRBV7-3,CASSPYLGSSGRKPANTGELFF,TGTGCCAGCAGCCCCTACCTGGGGTCTAGCGGGAGGAAACCTGCGAACACCGGGGAGCTGTTTTTT
.,TRBJ2-2,TRBD1,TRBV19,CASRPVTGGPGELFF,TGTGCCAGTAGACCCGTGACAGGGGGCCCCGGGGAGCTGTTTTTT
few,TRBJ2-1,.,TRBV29-1,CSVPRILNGNEQFF,TGCAGCGTTCCCCGGATACTAAACGGCAATGAGCAGTTCTTC
.,TRBJ2-1,TRBD2,TRBV24-1,CATSDQRGGQNEQFF,TGTGCCACCAGTGACCAGCGGGGGGGCCAGAATGAGCAGTTCTTC
.,TRBJ1-2,.,TRBV25-1,CASWRESYGYTF,TGTGCCAGCTGGAGGGAGTCCTATGGCTACACCTTC
once,TRBJ1-5,TRBD1,TRBV6-5,CASSRTGPTQPQHF,TGTGCCAGCAGTAGGACAGGTCCGACTCAGCCCCAGCATTTT
.,TRBJ2-5,.,TRBV30,CAWSVGLDQETQYF,TGTGCCTGGAGTGTGGGGCTAGACCAAGAGACCCAGTACTTC
.,TRBJ2-2,.,TRBV2,CASRYNPERYGELFF,TGTGCCAGCAGGTACAACCCGGAGCGCTACGGGGAGCTGTTTTTT